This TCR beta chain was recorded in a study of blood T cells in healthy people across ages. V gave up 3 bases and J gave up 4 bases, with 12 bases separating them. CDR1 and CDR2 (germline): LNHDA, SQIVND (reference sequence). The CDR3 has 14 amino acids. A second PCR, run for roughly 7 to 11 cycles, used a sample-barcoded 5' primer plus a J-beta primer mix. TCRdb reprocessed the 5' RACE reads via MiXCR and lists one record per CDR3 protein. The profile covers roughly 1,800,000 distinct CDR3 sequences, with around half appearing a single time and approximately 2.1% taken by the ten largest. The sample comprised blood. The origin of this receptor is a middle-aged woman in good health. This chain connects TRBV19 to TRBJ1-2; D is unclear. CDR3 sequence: CASSIPQASYGYTF. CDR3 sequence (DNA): TGTGCCAGTAGTATCCCTCAGGCGTCCTATGGCTACACCTTC.